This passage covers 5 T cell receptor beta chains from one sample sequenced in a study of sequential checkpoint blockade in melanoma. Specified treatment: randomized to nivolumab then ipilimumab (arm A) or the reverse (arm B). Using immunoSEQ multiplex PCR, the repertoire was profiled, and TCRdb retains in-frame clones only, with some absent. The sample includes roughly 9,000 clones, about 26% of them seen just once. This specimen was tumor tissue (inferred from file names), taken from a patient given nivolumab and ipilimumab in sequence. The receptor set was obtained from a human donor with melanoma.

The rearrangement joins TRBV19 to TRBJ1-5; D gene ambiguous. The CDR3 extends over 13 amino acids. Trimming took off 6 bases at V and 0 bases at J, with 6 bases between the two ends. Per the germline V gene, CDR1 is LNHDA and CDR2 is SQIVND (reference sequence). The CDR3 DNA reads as TGTGCCAGTAGGGATTATAGCAATCAGCCCCAGCATTTT. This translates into CASRDYSNQPQHF.

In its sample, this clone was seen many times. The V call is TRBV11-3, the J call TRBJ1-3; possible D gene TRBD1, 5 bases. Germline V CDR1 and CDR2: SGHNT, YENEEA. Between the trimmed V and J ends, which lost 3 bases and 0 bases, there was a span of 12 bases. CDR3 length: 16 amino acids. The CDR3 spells CASSFDHRLSGNTIYF. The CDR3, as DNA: TGTGCCAGCAGCTTTGACCACAGGCTCTCTGGAAACACCATATATTTT.

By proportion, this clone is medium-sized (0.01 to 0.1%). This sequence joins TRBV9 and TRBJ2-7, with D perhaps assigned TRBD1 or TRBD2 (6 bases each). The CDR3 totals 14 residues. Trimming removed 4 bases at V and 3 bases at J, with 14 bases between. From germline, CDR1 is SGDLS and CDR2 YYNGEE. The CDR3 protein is CASSPDGGGYEQYF. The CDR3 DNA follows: TGTGCCAGCAGCCCTGATGGAGGGGGCTACGAGCAGTACTTC.

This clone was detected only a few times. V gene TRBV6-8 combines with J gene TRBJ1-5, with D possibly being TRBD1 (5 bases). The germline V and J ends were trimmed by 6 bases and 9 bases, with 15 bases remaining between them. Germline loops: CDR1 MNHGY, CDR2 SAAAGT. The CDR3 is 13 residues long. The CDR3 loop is CASSLREGGPQHF. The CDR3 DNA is TGTGCCAGCAGCCTCAGGGAGGGTGGGCCCCAGCATTTT.

Here the CDR3 DNA reads TGCGCCAGCAGCTTGGCGGGGGACACAGATACGCAGTATTTT. Protein sequence: CASSLAGDTDTQYF. This chain connects TRBV5-1 to TRBJ2-3; possibly TRBD2 for D (6 bases). The germline V gene has CDR1 SGHRS and CDR2 YFSETQ. There are 14 residues in the CDR3. Deletions cut 0 bases from V and 2 bases from J, with 7 bases between.